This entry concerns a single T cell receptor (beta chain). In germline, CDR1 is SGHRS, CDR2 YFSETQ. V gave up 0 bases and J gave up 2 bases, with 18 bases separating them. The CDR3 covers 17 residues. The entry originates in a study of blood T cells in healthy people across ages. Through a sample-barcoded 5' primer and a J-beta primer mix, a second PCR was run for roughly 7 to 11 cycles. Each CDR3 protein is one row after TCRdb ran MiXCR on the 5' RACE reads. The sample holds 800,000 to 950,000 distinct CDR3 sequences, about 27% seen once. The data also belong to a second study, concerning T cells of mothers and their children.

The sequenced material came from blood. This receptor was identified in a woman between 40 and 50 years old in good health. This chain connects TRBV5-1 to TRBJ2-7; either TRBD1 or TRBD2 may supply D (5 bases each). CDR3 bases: TGCGCCAGCAGCTTGGCGTCCCCGGGACGGAGTACCTACGAGCAGTACTTC. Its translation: CASSLASPGRSTYEQYF.